This T cell receptor beta chain comes out of a study of blood T cell repertoires in COVID-19. For the study at large: Samples representing acute and convalescent COVID-19 were sourced from the United States, Italy and Spain. T cells, B-cell-depleted T cells, or PBMCs supplied cDNA or gDNA.

Germline V gene data show CDR1 as SGHRS and CDR2 as YFSETQ. This CDR3 has 16 residues. The J segment lost 6 bases and the V segment lost 4 bases, leaving 12 bases of the junction unmatched. The authors' processing: Nucleated cell number was recorded as an estimate derived from reference gene primer amplification. Produced via immunoSEQ multiplex PCR; TCRdb's table is partial and in-frame only. That table is the source of V, J and clone size, and D and trimming were worked out from the DNA. The sample lists 250,000 to 300,000 clones; approximately 80% were seen once. This clone came up once. This clonotype was sampled from a man aged 60 to 69 with acute or convalescent COVID-19. The rearrangement uses TRBV5-1 and TRBJ2-3; 9 nucleotides agree with TRBD2. The sample taken for sequencing was peripheral blood. CDR3 loop: CASSGTSGLPTDTQYF. The CDR3, as DNA: TGCGCCAGCAGCGGAACTAGCGGGCTCCCGACGGATACGCAGTATTTT.